Listed below are T cell receptor beta chains from one sample, sequenced in a study of T cells in Graves' hyperthyroidism and ophthalmopathy. TCRdb analysed the multiplex PCR reads with MiXCR anew, one entry per CDR3 protein. The profile covers 600,000 to 650,000 distinct CDR3 sequences, with 20% to 25% appearing a single time and around a third taken by the ten largest. The sequencing sample was made of blood. Source of these receptors: a man under 40 with Graves' ophthalmopathy. Both conserved end residues are part of each CDR3. D genes are given only for firm matches. Only part of the rows carry a size: once, few, many, or a class if the clone is expanded.

clone_size | j_call | v_call | d_call | cdr3_nt | cdr3_aa
few | TRBJ2-1 | TRBV12-3/TRBV12-4 | . | TGTGCCAGCAGTCAGGATGAGCAGTTCTTC | CASSQDEQFF
many | TRBJ1-5 | TRBV30 | TRBD1 | TGTGCCTGGAGTGTAGGGGACAGTAATCAGCCCCAGCATTTT | CAWSVGDSNQPQHF
many | TRBJ2-1 | TRBV6-5 | . | TGTGCCAGCAGTTACTCCCGGGGGCCCAGCTCCTACAATGAGCAGTTCTTC | CASSYSRGPSSYNEQFF
few | TRBJ2-2 | TRBV7-2 | . | TGTGCCAGCAGCTTAAGAGAAGCCTTGGCCGGGGAGCTGTTTTTT | CASSLREALAGELFF
few | TRBJ2-3 | TRBV7-9 | TRBD1 | TGTGCCAGCAGTCCGACGGGACAGGGTCTAGCAGATACGCAGTATTTT | CASSPTGQGLADTQYF
. | TRBJ2-5 | TRBV7-2 | TRBD1 | TGTGCCAGCAGCCGACAGGGGGCGCTTAGAGAGACCCAGTACTTC | CASSRQGALRETQYF
few | TRBJ2-3 | TRBV9 | TRBD2 | TGTGCCAGCAGCTCGCGGTCTAGCGGGAGGTTAGATACGCAGTATTTT | CASSSRSSGRLDTQYF
many | TRBJ2-1 | TRBV5-1 | TRBD2 | TGCGCCAGCAGCTTGGAAAGCGGGAGTGCGTATGAGCAGTTCTTC | CASSLESGSAYEQFF
few | TRBJ2-7 | TRBV6-4 | TRBD2 | TGTGCCAGCAGTTACTCTCCTAGCGGGAACTACGAGCAGTACTTC | CASSYSPSGNYEQYF
many | TRBJ2-4 | TRBV28 | . | TGTGCCAGCAGTTTTGGGGGGATATGGAACATTCAGTACTTC | CASSFGGIWNIQYF
. | TRBJ2-3 | TRBV19 | TRBD2 | TGTGCCAGTATGGGACTAGCGGACACAGATACGCAGTATTTT | CASMGLADTDTQYF
many | TRBJ2-3 | TRBV18 | . | TGTGCCAGCTCACCGTTCGACAGCACAGATACGCAGTATTTT | CASSPFDSTDTQYF
. | TRBJ2-7 | TRBV13 | TRBD2 | TGTGCCAGCAGCTTAGGAGGTGGGAGGGGGCAGTACTTC | CASSLGGGRGQYF
few | TRBJ1-5 | TRBV6-2/TRBV6-3 | . | TGTGCCAGCAAGGGTTGGGGTCAGCCCCAGCATTTT | CASKGWGQPQHF
. | TRBJ1-2 | TRBV4-1 | . | TGCGCCAGCAGCCAATCCCTGGTGGGCAACTATGGCTACACCTTC | CASSQSLVGNYGYTF
few | TRBJ2-5 | TRBV9 | TRBD2 | TGTGCCAGCAGCGTAGGACTAGCGGGAGTAGCGGAGACCCAGTACTTC | CASSVGLAGVAETQYF
. | TRBJ1-5 | TRBV10-2 | . | TGCGCCAGCAGTGTACAGGGATGGGACAATCAGCCCCAGCATTTT | CASSVQGWDNQPQHF
. | TRBJ2-1 | TRBV12-3/TRBV12-4 | . | TGTGCCAGCAGACCCAGCGGCTCGGTCGATGAGCAGTTCTTC | CASRPSGSVDEQFF
few | TRBJ2-5 | TRBV29-1 | TRBD1 | TGCAGCGGACAGGGATCATACCAAGAGACCCAGTACTTC | CSGQGSYQETQYF
. | TRBJ1-1 | TRBV4-1 | . | TGCGCCAGCAGCCAATGGGGGGAGGCTTTCTTT | CASSQWGEAFF
many | TRBJ1-2 | TRBV18 | . | TGTGCCAGCTCACCACGACAGGACAACTATGGCTACACCTTC | CASSPRQDNYGYTF
many | TRBJ2-5 | TRBV11-2 | TRBD1 | TGTGCCAGCAGCTTAGCCCCACAGGGGCGCGCAGGGGAGACCCAGTACTTC | CASSLAPQGRAGETQYF
few | TRBJ1-1 | TRBV4-1 | . | TGCGCCAGCAGCCAAGGGGGGATCGGGGCTGAAGCTTTCTTT | CASSQGGIGAEAFF
. | TRBJ1-3 | TRBV2 | . | TGTGCCAGCGGGGCAGGGAGCTCTGGAAACACCATATATTTT | CASGAGSSGNTIYF
few | TRBJ2-1 | TRBV5-1 | TRBD2 | TGCGCCAGCTACATCGGCGGGAGGGCCTCGGGTGAGCAGTTCTTC | CASYIGGRASGEQFF
. | TRBJ2-7 | TRBV30 | TRBD2 | TGTGCCTGGACTTCGGCGGGAGGGCACTACGAGCAGTACTTC | CAWTSAGGHYEQYF
few | TRBJ2-5 | TRBV13 | TRBD2 | TGTGCCAGCAGCTCAGGGACTAGCAGGGGGGAGACCCAGTACTTC | CASSSGTSRGETQYF
. | TRBJ1-1 | TRBV5-1 | . | TGCGCCAGCAGCTTGCTGGGAAAAGAAGCTTTCTTT | CASSLLGKEAFF
few | TRBJ2-2 | TRBV12-3/TRBV12-4 | . | TGTGCCAGCAGTTTTGGGGGGAACGTCGCCGGGGAGCTGTTTTTT | CASSFGGNVAGELFF
few | TRBJ2-5 | TRBV4-1 | TRBD2 | TGTGCCAGCAGCCAAGAGGGACTAGCGGGAGGAGGGGAGACCCAGTACTTC | CASSQEGLAGGGETQYF
. | TRBJ1-2 | TRBV18 | . | TGTGCCAGCTCACCACCCAACCTGAGCGGCTACACCTTC | CASSPPNLSGYTF
. | TRBJ2-2 | TRBV28 | . | TGTGCCAGCAGTTTCAGAAGGGGGAGTACCGGGGAGCTGTTTTTT | CASSFRRGSTGELFF